This record concerns one T cell receptor beta chain sequence. Its cognate antigen is unknown. Germline CDR1 reads GTSNPN; CDR2 reads SVGIG (reference sequence). The CDR3 runs 12 residues. The V gene lost 2 bases and the J gene lost 6 bases, with 7 bases spanning the gap. Healthy bone marrow donors made up the donors. This entry is derived from a study of cytomegalovirus exposure and HLA in healthy donors. Study-level findings and limits: Association of a missense DCLRE1C variant with TCR beta V- and J-gene trimming was reported in a later analysis.

The PCR employed 60 Vbeta primers together with 13 Jbeta primers. TCRdb keeps only in-frame clones here, not all; method: immunoSEQ multiplex PCR. The sample consists of around 91,000 clones, 84% of them appearing once. The sequence came from a man younger than 30 in good health and CMV-seronegative. V usage is TRBV30 and J usage is TRBJ2-2; the D gene is possibly TRBD2 (6 bases). The specimen was PBMCs. The CDR3 DNA reads TGTGCCTGGAGTTGGGGGGCCGGGGAGCTGTTTTTT. Amino acids: CAWSWGAGELFF. Filled out from reference TRBV30 and TRBJ2-2, the complete variable domain reads SQTIHQWPATLVQPVGSPLSLECTVEGTSNPNLYWYRQAAGRGLQLLFYSVGIGQISSEVPQNLSASRPQDRQFILSSKKLLLSDSGFYLCAWSWGAGELFFGEGSRLTVL.